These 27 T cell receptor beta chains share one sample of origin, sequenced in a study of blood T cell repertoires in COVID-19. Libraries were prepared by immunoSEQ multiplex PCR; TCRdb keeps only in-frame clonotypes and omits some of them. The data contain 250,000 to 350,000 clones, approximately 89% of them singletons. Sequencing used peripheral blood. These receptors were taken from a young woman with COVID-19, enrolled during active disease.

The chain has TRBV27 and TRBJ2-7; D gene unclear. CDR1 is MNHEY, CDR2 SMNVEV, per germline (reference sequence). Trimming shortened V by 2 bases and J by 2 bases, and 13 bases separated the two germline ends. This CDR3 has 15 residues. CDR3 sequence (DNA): TGTGCCAGCAGTTTACTTGCCGCCAGAACCTACGAGCAGTACTTC. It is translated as CASSLLAARTYEQYF.

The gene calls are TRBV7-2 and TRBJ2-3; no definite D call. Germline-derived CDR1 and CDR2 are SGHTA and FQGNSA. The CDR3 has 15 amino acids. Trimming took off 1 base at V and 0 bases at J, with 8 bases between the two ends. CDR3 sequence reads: CASSLGRLSTDTQYF. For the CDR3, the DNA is TGTGCCAGCAGCTTAGGCAGGCTTAGCACAGATACGCAGTATTTT.

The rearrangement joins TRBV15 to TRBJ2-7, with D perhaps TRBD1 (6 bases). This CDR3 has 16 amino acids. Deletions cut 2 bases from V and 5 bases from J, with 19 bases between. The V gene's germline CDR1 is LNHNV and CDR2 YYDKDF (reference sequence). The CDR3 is CATSRLMGARRNEQYF. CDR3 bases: TGTGCCACCAGCAGATTGATGGGGGCCCGGAGGAACGAGCAGTACTTC.

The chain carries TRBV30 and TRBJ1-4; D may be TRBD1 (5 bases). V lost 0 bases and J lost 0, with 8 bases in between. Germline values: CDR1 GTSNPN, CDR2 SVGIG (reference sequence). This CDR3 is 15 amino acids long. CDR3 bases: TGTGCCTGGAGTGTGGGGCTTTCAACTAATGAAAAACTGTTTTTT. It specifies CAWSVGLSTNEKLFF.

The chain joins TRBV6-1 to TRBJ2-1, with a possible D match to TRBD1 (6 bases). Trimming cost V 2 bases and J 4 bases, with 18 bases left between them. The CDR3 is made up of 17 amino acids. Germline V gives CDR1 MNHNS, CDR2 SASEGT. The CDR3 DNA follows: TGTGCCAGCAGTGAACTAATCGGCAGGGGAAATTACAATGAGCAGTTCTTC. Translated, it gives CASSELIGRGNYNEQFF.

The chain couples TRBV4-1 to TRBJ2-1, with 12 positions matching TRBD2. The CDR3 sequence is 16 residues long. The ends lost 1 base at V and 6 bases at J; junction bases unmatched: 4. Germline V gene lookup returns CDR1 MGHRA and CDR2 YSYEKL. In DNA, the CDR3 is TGCGCCAGCAGCCAAGCGGGACTAGCGGGTTTCAATGAGCAGTTCTTC. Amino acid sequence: CASSQAGLAGFNEQFF.

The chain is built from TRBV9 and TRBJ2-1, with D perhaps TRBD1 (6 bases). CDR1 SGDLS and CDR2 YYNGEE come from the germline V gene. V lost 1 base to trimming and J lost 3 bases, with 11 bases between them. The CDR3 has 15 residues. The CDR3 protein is CASSVTPGVYNEQFF. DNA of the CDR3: TGTGCCAGCAGCGTAACGCCAGGGGTCTACAATGAGCAGTTCTTC.

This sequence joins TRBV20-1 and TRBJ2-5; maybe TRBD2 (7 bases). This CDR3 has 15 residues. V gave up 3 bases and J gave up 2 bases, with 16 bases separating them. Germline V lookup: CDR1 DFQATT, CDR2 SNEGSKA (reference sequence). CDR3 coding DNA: TGCAGTGCTAGTGCATGGGGGGGGCATCAAGAGACCCAGTACTTC. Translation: CSASAWGGHQETQYF.

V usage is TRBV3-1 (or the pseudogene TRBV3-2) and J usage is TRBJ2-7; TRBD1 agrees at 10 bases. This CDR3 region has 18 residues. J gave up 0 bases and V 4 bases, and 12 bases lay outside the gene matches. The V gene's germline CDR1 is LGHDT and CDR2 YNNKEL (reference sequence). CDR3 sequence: CASSPGTGDPKSSYEQYF. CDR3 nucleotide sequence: TGTGCCAGCAGCCCAGGGACAGGGGACCCAAAAAGCTCCTACGAGCAGTACTTC.

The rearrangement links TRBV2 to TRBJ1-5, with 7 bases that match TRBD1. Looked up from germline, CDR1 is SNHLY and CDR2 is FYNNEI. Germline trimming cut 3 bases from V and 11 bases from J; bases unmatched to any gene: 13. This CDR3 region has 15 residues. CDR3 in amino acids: CASSEGAAGGMTQHF. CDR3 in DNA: TGTGCCAGCAGTGAGGGGGCAGCAGGGGGTATGACCCAGCATTTT. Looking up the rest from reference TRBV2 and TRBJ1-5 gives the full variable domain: EPEVTQTPSHQVTQMGQEVILRCVPISNHLYFYWYRQILGQKVEFLVSFYNNEISEKSEIFDDQFSVERPDGSNFTLKIRSTKLEDSAMYFCASSEGAAGGMTQHFGDGTRLSIL.

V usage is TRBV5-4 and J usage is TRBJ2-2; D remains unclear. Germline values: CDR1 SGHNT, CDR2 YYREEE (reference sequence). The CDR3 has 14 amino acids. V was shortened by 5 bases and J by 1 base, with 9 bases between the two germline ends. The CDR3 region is CASRLGGNTGELFF. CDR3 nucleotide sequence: TGTGCCAGCAGGCTAGGCGGGAACACCGGGGAGCTGTTTTTT.

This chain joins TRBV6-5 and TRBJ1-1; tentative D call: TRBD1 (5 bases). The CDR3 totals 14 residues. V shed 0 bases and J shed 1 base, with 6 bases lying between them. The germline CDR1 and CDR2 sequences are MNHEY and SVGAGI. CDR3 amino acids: CASSYSQGNTEAFF. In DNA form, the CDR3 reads TGTGCCAGCAGTTACTCGCAGGGGAACACTGAAGCTTTCTTT.

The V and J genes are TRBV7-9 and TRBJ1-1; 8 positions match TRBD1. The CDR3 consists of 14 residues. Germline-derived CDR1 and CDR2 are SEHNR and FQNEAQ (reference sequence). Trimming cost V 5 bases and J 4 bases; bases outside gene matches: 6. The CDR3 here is CASSPQGAGTEAFF. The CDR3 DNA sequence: TGTGCCAGCAGCCCGCAGGGGGCAGGCACTGAAGCTTTCTTT.

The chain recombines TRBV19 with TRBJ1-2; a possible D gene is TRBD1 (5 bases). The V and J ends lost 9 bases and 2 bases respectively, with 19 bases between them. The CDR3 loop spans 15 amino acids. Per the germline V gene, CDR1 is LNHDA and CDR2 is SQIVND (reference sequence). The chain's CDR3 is CASGSKQAGNYGYTF. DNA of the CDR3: TGTGCCAGCGGTTCCAAACAGGCCGGAAACTATGGCTACACCTTC.

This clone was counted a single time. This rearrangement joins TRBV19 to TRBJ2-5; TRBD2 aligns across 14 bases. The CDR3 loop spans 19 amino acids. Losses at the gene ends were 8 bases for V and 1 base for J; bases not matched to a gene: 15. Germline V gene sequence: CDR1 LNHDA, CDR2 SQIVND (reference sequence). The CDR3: CASRRAGLAGGGSQETQYF. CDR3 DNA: TGTGCCAGTCGGAGGGCCGGACTAGCGGGAGGAGGCAGCCAAGAGACCCAGTACTTC.

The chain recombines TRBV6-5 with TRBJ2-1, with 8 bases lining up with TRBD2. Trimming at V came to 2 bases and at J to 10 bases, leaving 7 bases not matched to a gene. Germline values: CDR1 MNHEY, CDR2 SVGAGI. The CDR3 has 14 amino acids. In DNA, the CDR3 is TGTGCCAGCAGTTACGGGGCCGGGAGGGCGGAGCAGTTCTTC. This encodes CASSYGAGRAEQFF.

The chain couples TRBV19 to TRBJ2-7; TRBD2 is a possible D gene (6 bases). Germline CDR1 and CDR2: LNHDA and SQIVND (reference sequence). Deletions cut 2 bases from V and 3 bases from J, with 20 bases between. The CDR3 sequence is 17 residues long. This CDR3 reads CASSIFVGPGLDYEQYF. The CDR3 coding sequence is TGTGCCAGTAGTATATTCGTGGGGCCGGGACTTGACTACGAGCAGTACTTC.

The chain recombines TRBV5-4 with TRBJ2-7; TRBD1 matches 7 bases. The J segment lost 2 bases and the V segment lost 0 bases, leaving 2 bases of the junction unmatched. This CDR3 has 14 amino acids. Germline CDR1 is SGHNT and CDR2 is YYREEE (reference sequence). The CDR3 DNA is TGTGCCAGCAGCTTGGCCGGGACAGCCTACGAGCAGTACTTC. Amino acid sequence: CASSLAGTAYEQYF.

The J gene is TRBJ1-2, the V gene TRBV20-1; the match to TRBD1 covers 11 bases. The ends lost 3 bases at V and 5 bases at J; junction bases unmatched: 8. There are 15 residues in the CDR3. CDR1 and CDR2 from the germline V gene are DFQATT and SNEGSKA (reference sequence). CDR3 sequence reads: CSASLQGQGGYGYTF. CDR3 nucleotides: TGCAGTGCTAGTCTCCAGGGACAGGGGGGTTATGGCTACACCTTC.

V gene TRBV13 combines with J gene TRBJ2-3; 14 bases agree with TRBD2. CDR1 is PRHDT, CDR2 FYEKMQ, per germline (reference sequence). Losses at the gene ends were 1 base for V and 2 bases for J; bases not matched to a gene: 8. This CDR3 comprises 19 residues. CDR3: CASSLEGLAGVEPTDTQYF. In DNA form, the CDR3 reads TGTGCCAGCAGCTTAGAGGGACTAGCGGGAGTGGAGCCCACAGATACGCAGTATTTT.

The CDR3 DNA is TGTGCCACATCCCAACAGGGTAGCAACAATGAGCAGTTCTTC. Encoded protein: CATSQQGSNNEQFF. The genes are TRBV24-1 and TRBJ2-1; D is possibly TRBD1 (6 bases). The V gene's germline CDR1 is KGHDR and CDR2 SFDVKD. Trimming took 10 bases from V and 5 from J, leaving 17 bases between them. This CDR3 comprises 14 residues.

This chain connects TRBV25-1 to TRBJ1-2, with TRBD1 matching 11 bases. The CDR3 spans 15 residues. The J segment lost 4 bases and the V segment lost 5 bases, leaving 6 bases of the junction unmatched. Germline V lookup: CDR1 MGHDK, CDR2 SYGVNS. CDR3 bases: TGTGCCAGCAGTCCTCCGGGACAGGGGGTCTATGGCTACACCTTC. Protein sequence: CASSPPGQGVYGYTF.

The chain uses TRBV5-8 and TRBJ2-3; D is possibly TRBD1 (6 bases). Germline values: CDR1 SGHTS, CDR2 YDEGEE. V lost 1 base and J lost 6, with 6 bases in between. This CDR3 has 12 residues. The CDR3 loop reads CASSLRGDTQYF. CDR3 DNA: TGTGCCAGCAGCTTGAGGGGGGATACGCAGTATTTT.

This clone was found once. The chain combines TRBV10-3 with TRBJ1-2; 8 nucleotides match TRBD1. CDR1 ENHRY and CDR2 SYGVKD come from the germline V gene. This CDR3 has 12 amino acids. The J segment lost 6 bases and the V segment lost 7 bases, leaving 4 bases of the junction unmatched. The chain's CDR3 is CAITQDRDGYTF. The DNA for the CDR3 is TGTGCCATCACCCAGGACAGGGATGGCTACACCTTC.

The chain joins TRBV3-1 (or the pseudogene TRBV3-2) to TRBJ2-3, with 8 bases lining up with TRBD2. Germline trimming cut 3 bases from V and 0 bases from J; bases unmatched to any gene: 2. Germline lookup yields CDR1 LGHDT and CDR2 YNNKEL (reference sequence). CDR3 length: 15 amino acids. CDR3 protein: CASSQRGRSTDTQYF. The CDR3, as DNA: TGTGCCAGCAGCCAGCGCGGGAGGAGCACAGATACGCAGTATTTT.

The chain's CDR3 is CASSSGTSGRVGETQYF. CDR3 DNA: TGCGCCAGCAGCTCCGGGACTAGCGGGAGGGTCGGAGAGACCCAGTACTTC. V is TRBV5-1 and J is TRBJ2-5; 16 positions agree with TRBD2. Germline V gives CDR1 SGHRS, CDR2 YFSETQ. Trimming cost V 3 bases and J 4 bases; bases outside gene matches: 6. The length of the CDR3 is 17 residues.

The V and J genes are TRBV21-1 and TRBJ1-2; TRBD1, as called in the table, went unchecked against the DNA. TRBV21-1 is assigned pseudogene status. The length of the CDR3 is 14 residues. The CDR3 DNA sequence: TGTGCCAGCCGAAGGTGGGACAGGGGGCCTGGCTACACCTTC. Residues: CASRRWDRGPGYTF.